These 10 T cell receptor beta chains originate from one sample sequenced in a study of blood T cell repertoires in COVID-19. Using immunoSEQ multiplex PCR, the repertoire was profiled, and TCRdb retains in-frame clones only, with some absent. The repertoire holds about 80,000 clones, with under 80% as singletons. Sequencing used peripheral blood. These receptors were taken from a human donor in a cohort sampled during active COVID-19.

The rearrangement joins TRBV9 to TRBJ2-5, with 16 bases lining up with TRBD2. CDR3 length: 19 amino acids. V was pared by 2 bases and J by 5 bases, with 12 bases of the junction left unmatched. Looked up from germline, CDR1 is SGDLS and CDR2 is YYNGEE. The DNA for the CDR3 is TGTGCCAGCAGCGTGGGGACTAGCGGGGGGGCTTCGTCTTTTGAGACCCAGTACTTC. Encoded protein: CASSVGTSGGASSFETQYF.

This clone was detected only a few times. This CDR3 is CASSLEAGIPYEQYF. DNA of the CDR3: TGTGCCAGCAGCTTGGAAGCGGGGATCCCCTACGAGCAGTACTTC. The chain employs TRBV5-8 and TRBJ2-7, with 7 bases matching TRBD2. This CDR3 spans 15 amino acids. Trimming took 0 bases from V and 2 from J; bases not matched to a gene: 5. From germline, CDR1 is SGHTS and CDR2 YDEGEE.

The table lists this clone with a few counts. This chain uses TRBV5-6 with TRBJ1-1; the match to TRBD1 covers 7 bases. V dropped 0 bases and J dropped 5; count of bases not matched to a gene: 10. CDR3 length: 16 residues. From germline, CDR1 is SGHDT and CDR2 YYEEEE. CDR3 region: CASSLERWQGVTEAFF. The CDR3 nucleotides are TGTGCCAGCAGCTTGGAGAGGTGGCAGGGGGTAACTGAAGCTTTCTTT.

This clone was recorded once. The chain joins TRBV24-1 to TRBJ2-1, with D tentatively TRBD2 (6 bases). CDR3 length: 14 amino acids. Germline lookup yields CDR1 KGHDR and CDR2 SFDVKD. V lost 8 bases, J lost 0 bases, and 10 bases lay in between. CDR3 DNA: TGTGCCACCAATAGCGGTAGCTCCTACAATGAGCAGTTCTTC. Amino acids: CATNSGSSYNEQFF.

V gene TRBV6-4 combines with J gene TRBJ2-3; TRBD1 matches 10 bases. The CDR3 loop spans 18 amino acids. The ends lost 10 bases at V and 2 bases at J; junction bases unmatched: 18. Germline V CDR1 and CDR2: MRHNA, SNTAGT. For the CDR3, the DNA is TGTGCCACCATCTGTGATGGGACAGGGGAATATGTCACAGATACGCAGTATTTT. Residues: CATICDGTGEYVTDTQYF.

This rearrangement joins TRBV7-2 to TRBJ1-2; D is unclear. V was pared by 1 base and J by 4 bases, with 13 bases between. Germline lookup yields CDR1 SGHTA and CDR2 FQGNSA. This CDR3 spans 15 amino acids. CDR3 residues: CASSLGGIGLYGYTF. DNA of the CDR3: TGTGCCAGCAGCTTAGGAGGTATTGGCCTCTATGGCTACACCTTC.

This clone appeared once. The CDR3 nucleotides read TGCGCCAGCAGGAAGGACAGGTTGAGGTTGAACACTGAAGCTTTCTTT. It is translated as CASRKDRLRLNTEAFF. This chain links TRBV10-2 with TRBJ1-1; TRBD1 matches 7 bases. This CDR3 is built from 16 residues. Germline V lookup: CDR1 WSHSY, CDR2 SAAADI. J was trimmed by 0 bases and V by 6 bases; bases with no gene match: 10.

The chain joins TRBV10-3 to TRBJ2-3; unclear D gene. Trimming removed 2 bases from V and 2 bases from J, with 8 bases in between. CDR1 ENHRY and CDR2 SYGVKD come from the germline V gene. This CDR3 spans 14 amino acids. CDR3 nucleotide sequence: TGTGCCATCAGTGAGATATCTTACACAGATACGCAGTATTTT. Its translation is CAISEISYTDTQYF.

This clone occurred many times. V gene TRBV12-3 or TRBV12-4 combines with J gene TRBJ1-2; the match to TRBD1 covers 8 bases. J was trimmed by 3 bases and V by 6 bases; bases with no gene match: 0. This CDR3 region has 12 residues. The CDR3 bases are TGTGCCAGCAGGGGACAGGACTATGGCTACACCTTC. It yields the protein CASRGQDYGYTF.

The chain is built from TRBV24-1 and TRBJ2-1; 8 bases match TRBD2. Trimming removed 9 bases from V and 6 bases from J; junction bases left unmatched: 9. The CDR3 runs to 14 residues. Germline V lookup: CDR1 KGHDR, CDR2 SFDVKD. CDR3 sequence (DNA): TGTGCCACCGCCAGGGCGGGGGGAACCAATGAGCAGTTCTTC. Translated, it gives CATARAGGTNEQFF.